Each of the 2 T cell receptor beta chains below was sequenced from the same sample in a study of blood T cell repertoires in COVID-19. Sequencing used immunoSEQ multiplex PCR; TCRdb keeps in-frame clones, though not all of them. The table has roughly 320,000 clones, 85% to 90% seen once. Sequencing was carried out using peripheral blood. Every receptor here comes from a woman between 45 and 60 years old with COVID-19, enrolled during active disease.

This chain links TRBV19 with TRBJ1-1; D gene uncertain. V gave up 5 bases and J gave up 4 bases, with 17 bases separating them. The CDR3 has 15 amino acids. Germline V gene lookup returns CDR1 LNHDA and CDR2 SQIVND (reference sequence). This CDR3 reads CASSGAGSRGTEAFF. DNA for the CDR3: TGTGCCAGTAGTGGTGCGGGCAGTCGGGGCACTGAAGCTTTCTTT.

The chain has TRBV18 and TRBJ2-3; D might be TRBD1 (6 bases). The CDR3 is made up of 13 amino acids. Between the trimmed V and J ends, which lost 5 bases and 3 bases, there was a span of 9 bases. Germline V gene lookup returns CDR1 KGHSH and CDR2 LQKENI. This CDR3 is CASSGQLTDTQYF. CDR3 nucleotide sequence: TGTGCCAGCTCAGGACAGCTTACAGATACGCAGTATTTT.